This TCR beta chain was found in a study of T-cell reconstitution after alpha-beta-depleted transplantation in children. There are 16 residues in the CDR3. Germline lookup yields CDR1 SQVTM and CDR2 ANQGSEA. V was cut by 2 bases and J by 1 base, with 17 bases left in between. Unique molecular identifiers featured in how the TCRbeta library was prepared. TCRdb itself ran the PCR reads through MiXCR, one entry per CDR3 protein. The sample holds about 640,000 distinct CDR3 sequences, 16% seen once. In its sample, this clonotype was seen many times. This chain connects TRBV29-1 to TRBJ1-1; TRBD1 is a possible D gene (6 bases). The receptor was derived from a human donor who donated a stem cell graft to a child with acute myeloid leukemia. The sequenced sample was PBMCs from the stem cell graft donor, obtained from the stem cell graft. In DNA form, the CDR3 reads TGCAGCGTTGAACTGTCGGGGGGGCCGCAGAACACTGAAGCTTTCTTT. Translation: CSVELSGGPQNTEAFF.